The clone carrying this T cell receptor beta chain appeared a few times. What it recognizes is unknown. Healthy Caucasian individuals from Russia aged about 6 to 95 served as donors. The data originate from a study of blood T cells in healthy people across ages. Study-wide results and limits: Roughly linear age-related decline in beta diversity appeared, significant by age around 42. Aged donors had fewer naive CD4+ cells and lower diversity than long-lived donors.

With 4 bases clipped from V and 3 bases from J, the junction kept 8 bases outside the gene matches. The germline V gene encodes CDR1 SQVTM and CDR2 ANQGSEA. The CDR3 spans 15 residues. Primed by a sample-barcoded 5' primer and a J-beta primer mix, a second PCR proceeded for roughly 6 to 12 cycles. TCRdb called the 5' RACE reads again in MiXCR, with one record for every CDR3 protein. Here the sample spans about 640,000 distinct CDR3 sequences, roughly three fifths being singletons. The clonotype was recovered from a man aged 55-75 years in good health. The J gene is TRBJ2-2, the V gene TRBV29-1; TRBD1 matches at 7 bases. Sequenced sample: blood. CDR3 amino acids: CSVGNPGQYTGELFF. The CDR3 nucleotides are TGCAGCGTTGGGAACCCGGGACAGTACACCGGGGAGCTGTTTTTT.